The T cell receptor (beta chain) described here comes from a study of T cells in tumors after PD-1 blockade. At the level of the study: A subset received ongoing vismodegib 150 mg daily alongside anti-PD-1 therapy.

Assay used: immunoSEQ multiplex PCR; TCRdb lists only in-frame clones, some missing. The sample records approximately 46,000 clones, approximately 79% being singletons. V lost 0 bases, J lost 4 bases, and 10 bases stayed unmatched. From germline, CDR1 is ENHRY and CDR2 SYGVKD. The CDR3 length is 17 residues. The rearrangement uses TRBV10-3 and TRBJ2-7, with 9 positions matching TRBD2. This TCR was sampled from a human donor with basal cell carcinoma. The sequenced sample was PBMCs, obtained before anti-PD-1 treatment. The CDR3 region is CAISESWGLAGIYEQYF. The DNA for the CDR3 is TGTGCCATCAGTGAGTCTTGGGGGCTAGCGGGGATATACGAGCAGTACTTC.